This T cell receptor beta chain derives from a study of response to subunit inactivated influenza vaccine. Study results and limitations: A suggestion made by the authors is that each seasonal influenza vaccination recruits few new T cells.

V was trimmed by 4 bases and J by 3 bases, leaving 19 bases between them. The CDR3 covers 17 residues. CDR1 is SGHTA, CDR2 FQGNSA, per germline. One entry per CDR3 protein, called by TCRdb with MiXCR from the RT-PCR reads. The sample has 590,000 or so distinct CDR3 sequences; about 14% are singletons. This clonotype was picked up a small number of times. Its antigen is unidentified. The sequence was collected from a middle-aged man who received an inactivated influenza vaccine. This material consisted of PBMCs from blood, taken less than 15 days before vaccination. J is TRBJ2-1 and V is TRBV7-2; D remains unclear. The CDR3 nucleotides read TGTGCCAGCAGCTCCGGCCTCATTCCGCGCTTCTACAATGAGCAGTTCTTC. This encodes CASSSGLIPRFYNEQFF.